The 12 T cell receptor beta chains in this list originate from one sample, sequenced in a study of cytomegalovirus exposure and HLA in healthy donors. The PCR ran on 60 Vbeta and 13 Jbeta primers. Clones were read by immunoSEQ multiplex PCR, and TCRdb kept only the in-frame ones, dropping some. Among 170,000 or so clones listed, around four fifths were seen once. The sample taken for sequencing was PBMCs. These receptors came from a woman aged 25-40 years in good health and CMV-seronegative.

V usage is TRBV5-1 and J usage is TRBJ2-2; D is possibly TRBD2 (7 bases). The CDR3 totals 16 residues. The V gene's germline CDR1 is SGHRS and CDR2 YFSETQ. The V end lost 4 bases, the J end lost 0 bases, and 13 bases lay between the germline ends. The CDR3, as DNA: TGCGCCAGCAGCCGCGGGGGCTCTACGAACACCGGGGAGCTGTTTTTT. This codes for CASSRGGSTNTGELFF.

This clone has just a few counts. The CDR3 protein is CASLRSGGSSYSYEQYF. The CDR3 DNA sequence: TGTGCCAGTCTTCGGAGCGGGGGCTCCTCATACTCCTACGAGCAGTACTTC. The genes are TRBV27 and TRBJ2-7, with 8 positions matching TRBD2. Germline lookup yields CDR1 MNHEY and CDR2 SMNVEV (reference sequence). The trim removed 9 bases at V and 0 bases at J, leaving 16 bases unmatched. This CDR3 contains 17 residues.

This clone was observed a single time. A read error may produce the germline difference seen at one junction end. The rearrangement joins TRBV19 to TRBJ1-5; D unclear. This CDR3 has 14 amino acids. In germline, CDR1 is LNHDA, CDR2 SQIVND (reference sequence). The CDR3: CASSIRRSNQPQHF. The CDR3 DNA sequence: TGTGCCAGTAGTATCCGCCGGAGCAACCAGCCCCAGCATTTT.

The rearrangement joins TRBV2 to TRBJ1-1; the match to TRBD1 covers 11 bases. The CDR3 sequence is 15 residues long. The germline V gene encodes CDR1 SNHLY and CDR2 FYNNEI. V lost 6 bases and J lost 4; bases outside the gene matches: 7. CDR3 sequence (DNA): TGTGCCAGCAGCGAACGGGACAGGGGGTCCACTGAAGCTTTCTTT. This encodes CASSERDRGSTEAFF.

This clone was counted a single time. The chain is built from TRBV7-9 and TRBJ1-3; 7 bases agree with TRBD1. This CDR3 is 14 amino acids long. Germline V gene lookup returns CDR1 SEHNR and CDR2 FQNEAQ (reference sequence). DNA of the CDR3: TGTGCATTTGAGGGGGCCCTCTCTGGAAACACCATATATTTT. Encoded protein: CAFEGALSGNTIYF.

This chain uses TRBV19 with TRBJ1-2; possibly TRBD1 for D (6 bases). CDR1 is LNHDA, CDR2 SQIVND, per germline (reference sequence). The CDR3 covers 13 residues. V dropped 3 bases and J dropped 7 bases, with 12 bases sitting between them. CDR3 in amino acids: CASSIMGAGGYTF. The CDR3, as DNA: TGTGCCAGTAGTATCATGGGGGCCGGTGGCTACACCTTC.

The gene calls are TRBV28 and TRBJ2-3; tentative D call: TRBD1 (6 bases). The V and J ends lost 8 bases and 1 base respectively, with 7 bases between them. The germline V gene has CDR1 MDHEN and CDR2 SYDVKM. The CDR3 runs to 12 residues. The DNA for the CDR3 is TGTGCCAGCTCAGGGGGCACAGATACGCAGTATTTT. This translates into CASSGGTDTQYF.

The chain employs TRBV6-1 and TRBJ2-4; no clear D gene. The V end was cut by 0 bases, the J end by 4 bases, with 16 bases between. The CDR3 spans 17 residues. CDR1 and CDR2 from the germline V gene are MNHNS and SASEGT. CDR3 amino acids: CASSEALSSGWKNIQYF. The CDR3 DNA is TGTGCCAGCAGTGAAGCCCTGAGTTCCGGGTGGAAAAACATTCAGTACTTC.

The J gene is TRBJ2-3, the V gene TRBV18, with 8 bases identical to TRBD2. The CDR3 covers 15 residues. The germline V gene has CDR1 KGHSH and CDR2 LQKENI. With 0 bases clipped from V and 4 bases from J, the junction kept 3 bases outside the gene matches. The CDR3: CASSPPGLVSDTQYF. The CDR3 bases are TGTGCCAGCTCACCACCGGGACTAGTTTCAGATACGCAGTATTTT.

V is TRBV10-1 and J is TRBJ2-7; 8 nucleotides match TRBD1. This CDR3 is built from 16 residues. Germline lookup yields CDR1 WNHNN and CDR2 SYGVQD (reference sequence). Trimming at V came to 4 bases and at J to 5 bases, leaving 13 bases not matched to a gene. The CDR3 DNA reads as TGCGCCAGCAGTGCGGAACCAGGACAGGGAAACCACGAGCAGTACTTC. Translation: CASSAEPGQGNHEQYF.

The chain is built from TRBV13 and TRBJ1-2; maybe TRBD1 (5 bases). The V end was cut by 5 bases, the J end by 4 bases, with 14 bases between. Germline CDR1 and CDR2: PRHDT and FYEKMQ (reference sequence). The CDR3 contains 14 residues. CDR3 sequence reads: CASSLPGQIYGYTF. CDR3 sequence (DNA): TGTGCCAGCAGCCTTCCAGGACAAATCTATGGCTACACCTTC.

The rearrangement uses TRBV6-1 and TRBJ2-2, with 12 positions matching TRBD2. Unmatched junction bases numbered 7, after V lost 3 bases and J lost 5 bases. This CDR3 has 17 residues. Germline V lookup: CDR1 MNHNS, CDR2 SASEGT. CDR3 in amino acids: CASSDPSGGDLTGELFF. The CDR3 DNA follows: TGTGCCAGCAGTGATCCTAGCGGGGGGGATCTAACCGGGGAGCTGTTTTTT.